Listed here are 17 T cell receptor beta chains from one sample, sequenced in a study of blood T cell repertoires in COVID-19. TCRdb's copy holds only in-frame clones and misses some; the assay was immunoSEQ multiplex PCR. The table lists approximately 250,000 clones, approximately 90% of them singletons. The source material was PBMCs or T cells enriched from blood (not recorded which). The receptors shown here come from a woman between 40 and 50 years old with acute COVID-19.

The rearrangement joins TRBV3-1 (or the pseudogene TRBV3-2) to TRBJ1-3; D is unresolved. Per germline, CDR1 LGHDT and CDR2 YNNKEL (reference sequence). V was shortened by 0 bases and J by 4 bases, with 10 bases between the two germline ends. The CDR3 length is 15 residues. DNA for the CDR3: TGTGCCAGCAGCCAAGATTCGACGCGGGGAAACACCATATATTTT. It specifies CASSQDSTRGNTIYF.

The rearrangement joins TRBV13 to TRBJ2-1; 7 bases align to TRBD2. Trimming removed 0 bases from V and 1 base from J; junction bases left unmatched: 0. Germline CDR1 PRHDT, CDR2 FYEKMQ (reference sequence). CDR3 length: 15 amino acids. CDR3: CASSLGGRSYNEQFF. CDR3 sequence (DNA): TGTGCCAGCAGCTTAGGCGGGAGGTCCTACAATGAGCAGTTCTTC.

This chain joins TRBV2 and TRBJ2-3; possible D gene TRBD1, 7 bases. Germline V lookup: CDR1 SNHLY, CDR2 FYNNEI. The V end lost 4 bases, the J end lost 7 bases, and 15 bases lay between the germline ends. CDR3 length: 14 residues. CDR3 in amino acids: CASSARGTLNTQYF. In nucleotides, the CDR3 is TGTGCCAGCAGTGCCAGGGGGACTCTGAATACGCAGTATTTT.

The J gene is TRBJ2-2, the V gene TRBV13; TRBD1 matches 11 bases. J lost 4 bases, V lost 5 bases, and 6 bases had no gene match. The germline V gene has CDR1 PRHDT and CDR2 FYEKMQ (reference sequence). This CDR3 is 16 amino acids long. CDR3 protein: CASSQAGTGGTGELFF. The CDR3 DNA follows: TGTGCCAGCAGCCAAGCCGGGACAGGGGGCACCGGGGAGCTGTTTTTT. The variable domain in full, completed from reference TRBV13 and TRBJ2-2, reads AAGVIQSPRHLIKEKRETATLKCYPIPRHDTVYWYQQGPGQDPQFLISFYEKMQSDKGSIPDRFSAQQFSDYHSELNMSSLELGDSALYFCASSQAGTGGTGELFFGEGSRLTVL.

This clone came up once. This chain links TRBV6-5 with TRBJ2-7; tentative D call: TRBD1 (5 bases). V was trimmed by 2 bases and J by 5 bases, leaving 16 bases between them. CDR3 length: 15 residues. Germline V CDR1 and CDR2: MNHEY, SVGAGI. The CDR3 spells CASSYPGQPAHEQYF. The CDR3 nucleotides are TGTGCCAGCAGTTACCCAGGGCAGCCGGCCCACGAGCAGTACTTC.

This chain uses TRBV29-1 with TRBJ2-5; a possible D gene is TRBD2 (5 bases). V lost 4 bases, J lost 5 bases, and 14 bases lay in between. Germline V lookup: CDR1 SQVTM, CDR2 ANQGSEA. The CDR3 runs to 13 residues. For the CDR3, the DNA is TGCAGCGTTGTAGCAGTAGCGCTGGAGACCCAGTACTTC. It encodes CSVVAVALETQYF.

The V and J genes are TRBV30 and TRBJ1-2; TRBD1 agrees at 8 bases. Germline lookup yields CDR1 GTSNPN and CDR2 SVGIG (reference sequence). The V segment lost 8 bases and the J segment 1 base; nucleotides outside the gene matches: 6. The CDR3 loop spans 13 amino acids. Written as DNA, the CDR3 is TGTGCCGAGGCGACAGGGGATAACTATGGCTACACCTTC. Encoded protein: CAEATGDNYGYTF. The full variable domain, in which reference TRBV30 and TRBJ1-2 provide the parts outside the CDR3, is SQTIHQWPATLVQPVGSPLSLECTVEGTSNPNLYWYRQAAGRGLQLLFYSVGIGQISSEVPQNLSASRPQDRQFILSSKKLLLSDSGFYLCAEATGDNYGYTFGSGTRLTVV.

The V gene is TRBV15, the J gene TRBJ2-1, with TRBD1 matching 9 bases. This CDR3 is built from 17 residues. V was clipped by 0 bases and J by 5 bases; unmatched bases: 8. Germline loops: CDR1 LNHNV, CDR2 YYDKDF (reference sequence). CDR3 region: CATSRDLQGASHNEQFF. CDR3 bases: TGTGCCACCAGCAGAGATCTACAGGGGGCGTCCCACAATGAGCAGTTCTTC.

Concerning this clone: A read error may produce the germline difference seen at one junction end. The rearrangement links TRBV2 to TRBJ2-5; D is unclear. This CDR3 has 11 residues. Germline V gives CDR1 SNHLY, CDR2 FYNNEI. The CDR3 spells CASSERGDLHF. The CDR3 DNA reads as TGTGCCAGCAGTGAAAGAGGTGACCTGCACTTC.

The rearrangement joins TRBV28 to TRBJ1-2, with D perhaps matching TRBD1 (6 bases). Deletions cut 5 bases from V and 8 bases from J, with 21 bases between. The CDR3 has 15 amino acids. Per the germline V gene, CDR1 is MDHEN and CDR2 is SYDVKM. CDR3 in amino acids: CASSRREGGFSGYTF. The CDR3 bases are TGTGCCAGCAGTCGACGCGAGGGGGGGTTTAGCGGCTACACCTTC.

V and J are TRBV10-1 and TRBJ2-7, with D perhaps matching TRBD1 (5 bases). CDR3 length: 13 residues. Trimming pared 5 bases from V and 5 bases from J, leaving 13 bases between. CDR1 WNHNN and CDR2 SYGVQD come from the germline V gene (reference sequence). The CDR3 region has the DNA TGCGCCAGCAGTCCCTCAGGGTTAAACGAGCAGTACTTC. This codes for CASSPSGLNEQYF.

This clone was recorded only once. The chain uses TRBV19 and TRBJ1-2, with D unresolved. The ends were cut back, 5 bases at V and 0 bases at J, with 7 bases in the middle. Germline loops: CDR1 LNHDA, CDR2 SQIVND (reference sequence). The length of the CDR3 is 13 residues. The CDR3 loop is CASSVLANYGYTF. The CDR3, as DNA: TGTGCCAGTAGTGTTTTAGCTAACTATGGCTACACCTTC. The whole variable domain, remainder taken from reference TRBV19 and TRBJ1-2, is DGGITQSPKYLFRKEGQNVTLSCEQNLNHDAMYWYRQDPGQGLRLIYYSQIVNDFQKGDIAEGYSVSREKKESFPLTVTSAQKNPTAFYLCASSVLANYGYTFGSGTRLTVV.

About this clone: Other DNA sequences in the sample encode the same CDR3. The chain carries TRBV6-2 or TRBV6-3 and TRBJ2-3; 9 bases line up with TRBD2. This CDR3 has 16 amino acids. In germline, CDR1 is MNHEY, CDR2 SVGEGT. V dropped 2 bases and J dropped 3; count of bases not matched to a gene: 6. The CDR3 loop is CASSYAGLAGTDTQYF. CDR3 coding DNA: TGTGCCAGCAGTTACGCCGGGCTAGCGGGAACAGATACGCAGTATTTT.

This clone was recorded once. The sample carries other DNA sequences with the same CDR3. This chain links TRBV12-3 or TRBV12-4 with TRBJ2-1; perhaps TRBD2 as D (6 bases). V was cut by 3 bases and J by 7 bases, with 7 bases left in between. The CDR3 runs 12 residues. CDR3 coding DNA: TGTGCCAGCAGTTTTGCGGGAAATGAGCAGTTCTTC. This codes for CASSFAGNEQFF.

V is TRBV13 and J is TRBJ1-2; perhaps TRBD1 as D (6 bases). The germline V and J ends were trimmed by 3 bases and 4 bases, with 12 bases remaining between them. The CDR3 consists of 14 residues. CDR1 PRHDT and CDR2 FYEKMQ come from the germline V gene (reference sequence). The CDR3 is CASSFGQFPYGYTF. The DNA for the CDR3 is TGTGCCAGCAGCTTCGGACAGTTCCCCTATGGCTACACCTTC.

The chain combines TRBV5-5 with TRBJ1-2, with 7 bases that match TRBD1. The CDR3 has 16 amino acids. The junction had 10 bases not matched to a gene; V was cut back by 0 bases and J by 5 bases. Germline V gives CDR1 SGHKS, CDR2 YYEKEE (reference sequence). In nucleotides, the CDR3 is TGTGCCAGCAGCTTGGAAAGACAGGGACTCGGATATGGCTACACCTTC. Residues: CASSLERQGLGYGYTF.

The J gene is TRBJ2-5, the V gene TRBV27; 8 bases line up with TRBD2. This CDR3 has 13 residues. Germline-derived CDR1 and CDR2 are MNHEY and SMNVEV (reference sequence). With V trimmed by 5 bases and J by 4 bases, 3 bases remained unmatched. The CDR3: CASSVRGGETQYF. CDR3 bases: TGTGCCAGCAGTGTCCGGGGGGGAGAGACCCAGTACTTC.